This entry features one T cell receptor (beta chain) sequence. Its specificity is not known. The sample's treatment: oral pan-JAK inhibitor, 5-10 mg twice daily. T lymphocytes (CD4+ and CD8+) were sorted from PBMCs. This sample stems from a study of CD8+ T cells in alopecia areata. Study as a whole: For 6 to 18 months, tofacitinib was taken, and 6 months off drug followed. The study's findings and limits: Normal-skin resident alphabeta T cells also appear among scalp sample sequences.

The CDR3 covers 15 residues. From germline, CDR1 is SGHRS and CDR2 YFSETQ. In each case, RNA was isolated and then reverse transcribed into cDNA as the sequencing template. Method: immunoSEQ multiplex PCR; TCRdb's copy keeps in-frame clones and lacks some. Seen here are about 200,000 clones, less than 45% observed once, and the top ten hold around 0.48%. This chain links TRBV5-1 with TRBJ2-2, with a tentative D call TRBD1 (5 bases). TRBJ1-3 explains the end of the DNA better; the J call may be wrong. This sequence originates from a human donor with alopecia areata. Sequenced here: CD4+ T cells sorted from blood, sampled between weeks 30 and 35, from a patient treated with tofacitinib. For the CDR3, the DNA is TGCGCCAGCAGCTTGGATGGGGCGTACGGAAACACCATATATTTT. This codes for CASSLDGAYGNTIYF.